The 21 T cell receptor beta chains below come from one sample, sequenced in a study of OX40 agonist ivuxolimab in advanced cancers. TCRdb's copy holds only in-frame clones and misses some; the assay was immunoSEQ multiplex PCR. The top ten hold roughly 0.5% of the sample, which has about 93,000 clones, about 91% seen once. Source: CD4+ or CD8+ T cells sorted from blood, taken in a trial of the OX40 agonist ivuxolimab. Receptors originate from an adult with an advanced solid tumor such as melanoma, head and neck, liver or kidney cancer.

CDR3 region: CASSPLTSGSTYEQYF. CDR3 coding DNA: TGTGCCAGCTCACCGCTCACTAGCGGGAGTACCTACGAGCAGTACTTC. V usage is TRBV18 and J usage is TRBJ2-7; 11 nucleotides align to TRBD2. V was clipped by 3 bases and J by 2 bases; unmatched bases: 6. The CDR3 has 16 amino acids. Germline-derived CDR1 and CDR2 are KGHSH and LQKENI.

In nucleotides, the CDR3 is TGCGCCAGCAGCCAAGAGTGGGCGAGGTACACTGAAGCTTTCTTT. Protein: CASSQEWARYTEAFF. This chain joins TRBV4-1 and TRBJ1-1; no definite D call. The germline V gene encodes CDR1 MGHRA and CDR2 YSYEKL. This CDR3 region has 15 residues. V lost 0 bases, J lost 3 bases, and 11 bases lay in between.

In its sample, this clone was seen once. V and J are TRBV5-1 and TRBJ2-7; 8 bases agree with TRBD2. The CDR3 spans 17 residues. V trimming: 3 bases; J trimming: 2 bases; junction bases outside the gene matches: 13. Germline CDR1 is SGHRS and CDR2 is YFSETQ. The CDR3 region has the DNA TGCGCCAGCAGCTGGGGGACCTCAGCGGGAGAAACCTACGAGCAGTACTTC. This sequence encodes CASSWGTSAGETYEQYF.

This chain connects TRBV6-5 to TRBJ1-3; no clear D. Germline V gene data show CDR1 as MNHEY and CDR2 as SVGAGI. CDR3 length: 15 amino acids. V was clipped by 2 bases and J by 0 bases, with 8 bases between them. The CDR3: CASSYAASSGNTIYF. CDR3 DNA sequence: TGTGCCAGCAGTTACGCCGCCAGCTCTGGAAACACCATATATTTT.

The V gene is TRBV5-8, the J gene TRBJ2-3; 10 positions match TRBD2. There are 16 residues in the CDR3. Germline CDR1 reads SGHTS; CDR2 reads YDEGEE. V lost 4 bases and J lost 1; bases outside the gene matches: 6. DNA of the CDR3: TGTGCCAGCAGCACCGGGACTAGCGCACGCACAGATACGCAGTATTTT. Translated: CASSTGTSARTDTQYF.

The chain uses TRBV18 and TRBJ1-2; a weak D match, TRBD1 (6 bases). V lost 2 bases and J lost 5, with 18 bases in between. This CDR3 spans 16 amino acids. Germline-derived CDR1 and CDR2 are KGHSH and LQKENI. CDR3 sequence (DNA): TGTGCCAGCTCACCAATCGGGCAGGCCCAGGGGTATGGCTACACCTTC. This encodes CASSPIGQAQGYGYTF.

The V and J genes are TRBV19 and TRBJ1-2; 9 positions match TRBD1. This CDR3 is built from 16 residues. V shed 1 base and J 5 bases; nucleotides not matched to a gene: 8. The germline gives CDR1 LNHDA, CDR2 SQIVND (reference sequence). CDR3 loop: CASSIGTADRGYGYTF. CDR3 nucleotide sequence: TGTGCCAGTAGTATAGGCACCGCGGACAGGGGATATGGCTACACCTTC.

The DNA for the CDR3 is TGTGCCAGTAACCACCGGGTGAACACTGAAGCTTTCTTT. Translation gives CASNHRVNTEAFF. The chain recombines TRBV19 with TRBJ1-1, with unresolved D. The CDR3 has 13 residues. Germline V gene data show CDR1 as LNHDA and CDR2 as SQIVND (reference sequence). V was cut by 7 bases and J by 0 bases, with 9 bases left in between. Full variable domain (outside the CDR3, taken from reference TRBV19 and TRBJ1-1): DGGITQSPKYLFRKEGQNVTLSCEQNLNHDAMYWYRQDPGQGLRLIYYSQIVNDFQKGDIAEGYSVSREKKESFPLTVTSAQKNPTAFYLCASNHRVNTEAFFGQGTRLTVV.

In nucleotides, the CDR3 is TGTGCCAGCAGTGACCGGCGTGGGGATGGCTACACCTTC. Translation gives CASSDRRGDGYTF. The chain couples TRBV6-1 to TRBJ1-2; D call uncertain. The V and J ends lost 3 bases and 6 bases respectively, with 11 bases between them. CDR1 is MNHNS and CDR2 is SASEGT in the germline V gene. CDR3 length equals 13 residues.

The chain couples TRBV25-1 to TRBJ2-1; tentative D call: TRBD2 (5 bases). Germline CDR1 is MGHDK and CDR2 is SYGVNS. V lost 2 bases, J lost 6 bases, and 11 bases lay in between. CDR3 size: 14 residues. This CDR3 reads CASSEPLGPNEQFF. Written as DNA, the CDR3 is TGTGCCAGCAGTGAACCACTAGGGCCCAATGAGCAGTTCTTC. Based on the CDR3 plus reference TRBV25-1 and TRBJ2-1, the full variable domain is EADIYQTPRYLVIGTGKKITLECSQTMGHDKMYWYQQDPGMELHLIHYSYGVNSTEKGDLSSESTVSRIRTEHFPLTLESARPSHTSQYLCASSEPLGPNEQFFGPGTRLTVL.

CDR3 sequence reads: CASSWARGSGTGELFF. For the CDR3, the DNA is TGTGCCAGCAGCTGGGCACGTGGCAGCGGGACCGGGGAGCTGTTTTTT. The chain joins TRBV5-6 to TRBJ2-2; maybe TRBD2 (6 bases). There are 16 residues in the CDR3. Trimming shortened V by 3 bases and J by 5 bases, and 17 bases separated the two germline ends. CDR1 SGHDT and CDR2 YYEEEE come from the germline V gene.

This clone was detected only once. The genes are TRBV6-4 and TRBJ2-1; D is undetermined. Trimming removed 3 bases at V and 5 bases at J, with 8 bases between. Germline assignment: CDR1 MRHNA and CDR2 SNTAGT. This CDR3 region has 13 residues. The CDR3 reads CASSEEFHNEQFF. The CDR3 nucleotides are TGTGCCAGCAGTGAGGAGTTTCACAATGAGCAGTTCTTC.

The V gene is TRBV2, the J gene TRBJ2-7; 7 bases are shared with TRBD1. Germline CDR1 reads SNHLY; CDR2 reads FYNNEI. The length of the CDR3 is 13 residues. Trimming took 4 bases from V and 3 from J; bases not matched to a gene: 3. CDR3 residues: CASSGQGLYEQYF. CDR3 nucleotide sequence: TGTGCCAGCAGTGGACAGGGTCTCTACGAGCAGTACTTC.

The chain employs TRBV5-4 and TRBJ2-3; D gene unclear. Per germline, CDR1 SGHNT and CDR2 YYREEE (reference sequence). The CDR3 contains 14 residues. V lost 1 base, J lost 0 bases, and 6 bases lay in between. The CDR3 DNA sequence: TGTGCCAGCAGCTTGATAGGGAGCACAGATACGCAGTATTTT. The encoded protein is CASSLIGSTDTQYF.

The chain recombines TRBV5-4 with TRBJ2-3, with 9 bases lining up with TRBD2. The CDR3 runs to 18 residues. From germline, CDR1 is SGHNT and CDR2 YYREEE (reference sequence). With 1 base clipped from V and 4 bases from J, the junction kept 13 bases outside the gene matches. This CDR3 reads CASSLLSGGGASADTQYF. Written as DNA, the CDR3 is TGTGCCAGCAGCTTGCTCTCTGGCGGGGGGGCATCGGCAGATACGCAGTATTTT. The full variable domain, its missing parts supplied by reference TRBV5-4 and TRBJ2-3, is ETGVTQSPTHLIKTRGQQVTLRCSSQSGHNTVSWYQQALGQGPQFIFQYYREEENGRGNFPPRFSGLQFPNYSSELNVNALELDDSALYLCASSLLSGGGASADTQYFGPGTRLTVL.

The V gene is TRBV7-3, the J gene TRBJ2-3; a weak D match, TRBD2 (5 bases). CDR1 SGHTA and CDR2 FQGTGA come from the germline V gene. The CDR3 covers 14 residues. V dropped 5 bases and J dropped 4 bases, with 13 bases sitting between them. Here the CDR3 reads CASSANPGSDTQYF. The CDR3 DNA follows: TGTGCCAGCAGCGCTAATCCGGGGTCAGATACGCAGTATTTT.

In nucleotides, the CDR3 is TGCAGCGTCCACAGGGGCGGGACCACTGAAGCTTTCTTT. It is translated as CSVHRGGTTEAFF. The V and J genes are TRBV29-1 and TRBJ1-1; 7 bases agree with TRBD1. The CDR3 spans 13 residues. Germline V gene sequence: CDR1 SQVTM, CDR2 ANQGSEA. J was trimmed by 4 bases and V by 6 bases; bases with no gene match: 8.

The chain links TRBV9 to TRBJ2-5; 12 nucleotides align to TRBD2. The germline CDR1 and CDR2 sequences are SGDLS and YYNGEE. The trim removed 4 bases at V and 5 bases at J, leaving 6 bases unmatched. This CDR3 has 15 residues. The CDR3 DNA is TGTGCCAGCAGCACCTTCACTAGCGGGGGGGAGACCCAGTACTTC. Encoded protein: CASSTFTSGGETQYF.

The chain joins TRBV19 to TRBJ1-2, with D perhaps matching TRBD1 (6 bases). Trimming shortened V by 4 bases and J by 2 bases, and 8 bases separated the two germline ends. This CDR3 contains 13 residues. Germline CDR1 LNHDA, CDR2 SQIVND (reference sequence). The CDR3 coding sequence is TGTGCCAGTAGTACTGGACAGAACTATGGCTACACCTTC. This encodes CASSTGQNYGYTF.

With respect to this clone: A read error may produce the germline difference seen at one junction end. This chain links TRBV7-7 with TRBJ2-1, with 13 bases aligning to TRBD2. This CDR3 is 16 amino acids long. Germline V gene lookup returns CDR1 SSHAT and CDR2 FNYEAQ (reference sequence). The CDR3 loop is CASSSGLAGKANEQFF. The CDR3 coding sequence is TGTGCTAGCAGCTCGGGACTAGCGGGGAAAGCCAATGAGCAGTTCTTC.

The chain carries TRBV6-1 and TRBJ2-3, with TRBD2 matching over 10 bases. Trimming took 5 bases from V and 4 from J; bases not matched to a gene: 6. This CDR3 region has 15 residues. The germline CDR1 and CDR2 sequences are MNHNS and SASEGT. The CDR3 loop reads CASSLQRGGADTQYF. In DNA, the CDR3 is TGTGCCAGCAGTCTCCAGCGGGGGGGCGCAGATACGCAGTATTTT.